A single sample gave rise to the 15 T cell receptor beta chains below, sequenced in a study of blood T cell repertoires in COVID-19. The data were produced by immunoSEQ multiplex PCR, yet TCRdb's version contains in-frame clones alone and is incomplete. This table has 200,000 to 250,000 clones, approximately 83% appearing once. Sequenced material: PBMCs or T cells enriched from blood (not recorded which). The receptors shown here come from a woman between 40 and 55 years old with acute COVID-19.

The rearrangement joins TRBV2 to TRBJ1-6, with a possible D match to TRBD1 (6 bases). In germline, CDR1 is SNHLY, CDR2 FYNNEI. V was cut by 4 bases and J by 14 bases, with 15 bases left in between. There are 13 residues in the CDR3. CDR3 sequence reads: CASSGDIIQSLHF. CDR3 bases: TGTGCCAGCAGTGGGGACATTATTCAATCCCTCCACTTT.

This clone was detected only a few times. The J gene is TRBJ2-2, the V gene TRBV7-9, with D possibly being TRBD2 (5 bases). V shed 6 bases and J shed 3 bases, with 17 bases lying between them. The germline V gene encodes CDR1 SEHNR and CDR2 FQNEAQ (reference sequence). The CDR3 covers 16 residues. CDR3 loop: CASRPTFRSDTGELFF. CDR3 nucleotide sequence: TGTGCCAGCAGACCGACCTTTCGTAGCGACACCGGGGAGCTGTTTTTT.

V gene TRBV4-1 combines with J gene TRBJ2-7, with D unclear. Germline V gives CDR1 MGHRA, CDR2 YSYEKL. Between the trimmed V and J ends, which lost 4 bases and 1 base, there was a span of 11 bases. This CDR3 is built from 14 residues. The CDR3 loop is CASSPAGLSYEQYF. Written as DNA, the CDR3 is TGCGCCAGCAGCCCAGCCGGGTTATCCTACGAGCAGTACTTC.

J is TRBJ2-6 and V is TRBV18, with D tentatively TRBD2 (6 bases). The CDR3 is 19 amino acids. CDR1 and CDR2 from the germline V gene are KGHSH and LQKENI. Trimming cost V 1 base and J 0 bases, with 16 bases left between them. The CDR3 sequence is CASSPLLARGDSGANVLTF. The CDR3 DNA follows: TGTGCCAGCTCACCACTGTTGGCCCGCGGGGACTCTGGGGCCAACGTCCTGACTTTC.

This clone appeared a single time. The chain has TRBV7-9 and TRBJ2-7; 8 bases align to TRBD1. The CDR3 extends over 15 amino acids. CDR1 and CDR2 from the germline V gene are SEHNR and FQNEAQ (reference sequence). V gave up 8 bases and J gave up 2 bases; unmatched junction bases: 11. In DNA form, the CDR3 reads TGTGCCAGCCAAGCTCCGGACAGGGCCCCCTACGAGCAGTACTTC. Amino acids: CASQAPDRAPYEQYF.

This sequence joins TRBV28 and TRBJ2-7; 12 bases align to TRBD2. The CDR3 is 16 amino acids. CDR1 and CDR2 from the germline V gene are MDHEN and SYDVKM. Trimming at V came to 4 bases and at J to 4 bases, leaving 8 bases not matched to a gene. The DNA of the CDR3 is TGTGCCAGCAGTTCCGTTCCGACTAGCGGGAGTTACGAGCAGTACTTC. As protein: CASSSVPTSGSYEQYF.

Only a few counts were recorded for this clone. The genes are TRBV2 and TRBJ2-5; 14 bases fit TRBD2. The CDR3 totals 15 residues. Trimming removed 6 bases from V and 6 bases from J; junction bases left unmatched: 6. Germline V CDR1 and CDR2: SNHLY, FYNNEI. The CDR3, as DNA: TGTGCCAGCAGCCGACTAGCGGGAGGGCCGAAGACCCAGTACTTC. This sequence encodes CASSRLAGGPKTQYF.

The genes are TRBV7-7 and TRBJ1-5; weak D call: TRBD1 (5 bases). The CDR3 is 15 amino acids. In germline, CDR1 is SSHAT, CDR2 FNYEAQ (reference sequence). Trimming took 8 bases from V and 2 from J, leaving 16 bases between them. The CDR3 region is CASFRGRVCNQPQHF. CDR3 DNA: TGTGCCAGCTTCCGTGGCAGGGTCTGCAATCAGCCCCAGCATTTT.

This chain connects TRBV29-1 to TRBJ1-4, with TRBD1 as a possible D gene (6 bases). The CDR3 has 13 residues. The germline gives CDR1 SQVTM, CDR2 ANQGSEA. Trimming removed 5 bases at V and 5 bases at J, with 12 bases between. As DNA, the CDR3 is TGCAGCGTTATGACAGGACGGAATGAAAAACTGTTTTTT. Its protein is CSVMTGRNEKLFF.

V gene TRBV3-1 (or the pseudogene TRBV3-2) combines with J gene TRBJ1-1; a possible D gene is TRBD1 (6 bases). Germline V gives CDR1 LGHDT, CDR2 YNNKEL (reference sequence). CDR3 length: 15 residues. With 0 bases removed from V and 4 bases from J, the gap between germline ends came to 12 bases. CDR3 nucleotide sequence: TGTGCCAGCAGCCAAGAAACAGGGCTTGGCACTGAAGCTTTCTTT. This sequence encodes CASSQETGLGTEAFF.

The chain employs TRBV27 and TRBJ2-7; possible D gene TRBD1, 5 bases. The germline gives CDR1 MNHEY, CDR2 SMNVEV (reference sequence). The CDR3 spans 14 residues. V dropped 6 bases and J dropped 4 bases, with 16 bases sitting between them. The DNA of the CDR3 is TGTGCCAGCAGGGGGCCTCTAGGGATTTACGAGCAGTACTTC. This codes for CASRGPLGIYEQYF.

The genes are TRBV19 and TRBJ2-1, with D perhaps matching TRBD2 (6 bases). The CDR3 loop spans 15 amino acids. Trimming left V 6 bases short and J 2 bases short, with 14 bases between. CDR1 LNHDA and CDR2 SQIVND come from the germline V gene (reference sequence). The CDR3 DNA reads as TGTGCCAGTAGATGGGGGGACTCCCCCTACAATGAGCAGTTCTTC. The encoded protein is CASRWGDSPYNEQFF.

The chain uses TRBV7-2 and TRBJ2-7; the D is unclear. This CDR3 has 13 residues. V lost 5 bases and J lost 3, with 11 bases in between. Per germline, CDR1 SGHTA and CDR2 FQGNSA. Here the CDR3 reads CASSNFRNYEQYF. Written as DNA, the CDR3 is TGTGCCAGCAGCAACTTCAGGAACTACGAGCAGTACTTC.

The chain is built from TRBV5-1 and TRBJ1-5; D is unresolved. Germline lookup yields CDR1 SGHRS and CDR2 YFSETQ. The CDR3 is made up of 15 amino acids. V was trimmed by 0 bases and J by 5 bases, leaving 12 bases between them. The CDR3 reads CASSLEGRVDQPQHF. DNA of the CDR3: TGCGCCAGCAGCTTGGAAGGGCGGGTTGATCAGCCCCAGCATTTT.

The chain employs TRBV27 and TRBJ1-5, with TRBD1 as a possible D gene (6 bases). The ends were cut back, 2 bases at V and 6 bases at J, with 20 bases in the middle. CDR3 length: 17 residues. Germline values: CDR1 MNHEY, CDR2 SMNVEV (reference sequence). This chain's CDR3 is CASSLKGRAGAVQPQHF. Here the CDR3 DNA reads TGTGCCAGCAGTTTAAAGGGACGAGCAGGGGCTGTTCAGCCCCAGCATTTT.